Listed below are T cell receptor beta chains from one sample, sequenced in a study of blood T cell repertoires in COVID-19. Assay: immunoSEQ multiplex PCR; the TCRdb copy retains only in-frame clones and omits some. The data show roughly 73,000 clones, more than 75% seen once. Sequenced: peripheral blood. The receptor source for this set is a human donor in a cohort sampled during active COVID-19. CDR3s include the opening cysteine and the closing phenylalanine or tryptophan. D genes are given only for firm matches. A row's size may be missing; if present it is once, few, many or a size class.

TRBD2,.,17,TRBJ2-1,TRBV18,CASSLRIEASGHNEQFF,TGTGCCAGCTCACTCCGGATTGAGGCTAGCGGCCACAATGAGCAGTTCTTC
TRBD1,.,14,TRBJ2-7,TRBV6-5,CASSPDRGGYEQYF,TGTGCCAGCAGTCCCGACAGGGGAGGCTACGAGCAGTACTTC
.,.,15,TRBJ2-3,TRBV4-2,CASSQDPRPRDTQYF,TGTGCCAGCAGCCAAGATCCTAGACCCCGAGATACGCAGTATTTT
TRBD2,.,15,TRBJ2-3,TRBV19,CASSILAGAGDTQYF,TGTGCCAGTAGTATTCTAGCGGGAGCCGGAGATACGCAGTATTTT
TRBD1,.,17,TRBJ2-6,TRBV19,CASSIDQTGIGANVLTF,TGTGCCAGTAGTATAGACCAGACAGGGATTGGGGCCAACGTCCTGACTTTC
.,.,14,TRBJ2-5,TRBV5-4,CASSAGLNEETQYF,TGTGCCAGCAGTGCCGGACTGAACGAAGAGACCCAGTACTTC
.,few,14,TRBJ2-2,TRBV11-3,CASSLVGVTGELFF,TGTGCCAGCAGCTTAGTGGGCGTCACCGGGGAGCTGTTTTTT
TRBD2,.,18,TRBJ2-5,TRBV5-6,CASSLGGRAGGPPETQYF,TGTGCCAGCAGCTTGGGGGGCCGGGCGGGAGGGCCACCGGAGACCCAGTACTTC
.,.,12,TRBJ2-3,TRBV27,CASSPPTDTQYF,TGTGCCAGCAGTCCTCCCACAGATACGCAGTATTTT
TRBD1,.,16,TRBJ1-5,TRBV5-6,CASSVESGTGNQPQHF,TGTGCCAGCAGTGTAGAGTCCGGGACAGGGAACCAGCCCCAGCATTTT
.,.,16,TRBJ2-1,TRBV28,CASSSDRTPSYNEQFF,TGTGCCAGCAGTTCCGACAGAACCCCATCCTACAATGAGCAGTTCTTC
.,.,12,TRBJ1-1,TRBV6-2/TRBV6-3,CASSHGRGEGFF,TGTGCCAGCAGTCACGGACGGGGGGAGGGTTTCTTT
TRBD1,.,13,TRBJ2-2,TRBV30,CAWTGGNTGELFF,TGTGCCTGGACAGGGGGGAACACCGGGGAGCTGTTTTTT
TRBD1,.,15,TRBJ1-5,TRBV18,CASSPRQGEGQPQHF,TGTGCCAGCTCACCAAGACAGGGTGAGGGACAGCCCCAGCATTTT
.,.,14,TRBJ1-2,TRBV3-1/TRBV3-2,CASSRSSADYGYTF,TGTGCCAGCAGCCGAAGCAGCGCAGATTATGGCTACACCTTC
TRBD1,.,13,TRBJ1-5,TRBV6-5,CASSRTGDQPQHF,TGTGCCAGCAGTCGAACAGGGGATCAGCCCCAGCATTTT
TRBD1,once,14,TRBJ2-3,TRBV9,CASSVTGGIDTQYF,TGTGCCAGCAGCGTGACAGGGGGCATAGATACGCAGTATTTT
.,.,17,TRBJ2-4,TRBV6-1,CASSEASGRSLQNIQYF,TGTGCCAGCAGTGAAGCAAGCGGGCGTTCACTCCAAAACATTCAGTACTTC
TRBD2,.,16,TRBJ2-2,TRBV5-4,CASSSLAGGDTGELFF,TGTGCCAGCAGCTCTTTAGCGGGAGGGGACACCGGGGAGCTGTTTTTT
.,.,16,TRBJ1-3,TRBV28,CASSPSGLSLRNTIYF,TGTGCCAGCAGTCCTTCGGGACTCAGCCTACGAAACACCATATATTTT
TRBD1,.,13,TRBJ1-1,TRBV14,CASSLTSGTGAFF,TGTGCCAGCAGCTTAACTTCCGGGACAGGAGCTTTCTTT
.,.,12,TRBJ2-7,TRBV27,CASSTLNRVTYF,TGTGCCAGCAGTACCTTAAACAGGGTTACGTACTTC
TRBD2,.,17,TRBJ2-2,TRBV5-1,CASSLAVLAGFPGELFF,TGCGCCAGCAGCTTGGCCGTGCTAGCGGGATTCCCCGGGGAGCTGTTTTTT
.,.,11,TRBJ2-1,TRBV15,CATGDLLKQFF,TGTGCCACCGGGGACTTACTTAAGCAGTTCTTC
TRBD2,.,15,TRBJ2-2,TRBV5-6,CASSLGLDGTGELFF,TGTGCCAGCAGCTTAGGACTAGATGGCACCGGGGAGCTGTTTTTT
.,once,16,TRBJ2-1,TRBV2,CASSEFGGNTYNEQFF,TGTGCCAGCAGTGAATTCGGCGGAAACACCTACAATGAGCAGTTCTTC
.,.,14,TRBJ1-2,TRBV9,CASSVMEANYGYTF,TGTGCCAGCAGCGTTATGGAGGCGAACTATGGCTACACCTTC
.,.,15,TRBJ1-2,TRBV10-3,CAISREYNTRYGYTF,TGTGCCATCAGCCGGGAGTACAACACCCGCTATGGCTACACCTTC
TRBD1,.,15,TRBJ2-3,TRBV19,CASSRRDSSTDTQYF,TGTGCCAGTAGTCGCCGGGACAGCAGCACAGATACGCAGTATTTT
.,.,15,TRBJ2-1,TRBV27,CASSTTGESYNEQFF,TGTGCCAGCAGTACGACAGGAGAGTCCTACAATGAGCAGTTCTTC
TRBD1,once,13,TRBJ2-5,TRBV29-1,CSVKNDREETQYF,TGCAGCGTCAAAAACGACAGGGAAGAGACCCAGTACTTC
.,.,15,TRBJ1-6,TRBV19,CASREGPLESSPLHF,TGTGCCAGTAGGGAGGGCCCTTTAGAGTCTTCACCCCTCCACTTT
.,.,15,TRBJ1-2,TRBV4-1,CASSQEGQRASGYTF,TGCGCCAGCAGCCAAGAGGGGCAGCGAGCGAGCGGCTACACCTTC
TRBD1,.,15,TRBJ2-5,TRBV24-1,CATRAAGGSQETQYF,TGTGCCACCCGTGCGGCAGGGGGATCACAAGAGACCCAGTACTTC
TRBD1,few,16,TRBJ2-5,TRBV5-1,CASSPGQGTFQETQYF,TGCGCCAGCAGCCCGGGACAGGGAACGTTCCAAGAGACCCAGTACTTC
.,.,16,TRBJ1-5,TRBV27,CASSPLYGSVSQPQHF,TGTGCCAGCAGTCCCCTGTACGGGAGTGTTTCTCAGCCCCAGCATTTT